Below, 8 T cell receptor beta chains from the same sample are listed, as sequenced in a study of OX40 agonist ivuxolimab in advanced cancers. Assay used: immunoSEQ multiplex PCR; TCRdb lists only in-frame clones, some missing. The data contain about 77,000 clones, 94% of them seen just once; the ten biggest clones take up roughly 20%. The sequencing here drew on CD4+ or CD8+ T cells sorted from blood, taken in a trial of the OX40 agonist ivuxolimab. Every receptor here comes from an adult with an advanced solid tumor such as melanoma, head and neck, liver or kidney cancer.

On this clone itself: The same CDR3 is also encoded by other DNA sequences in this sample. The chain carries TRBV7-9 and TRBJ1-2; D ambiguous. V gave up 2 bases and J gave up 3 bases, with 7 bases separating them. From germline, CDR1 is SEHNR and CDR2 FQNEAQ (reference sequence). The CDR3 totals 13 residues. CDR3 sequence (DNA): TGTGCCAGCAGCTTAAAACGGGACTATGGCTACACCTTC. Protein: CASSLKRDYGYTF.

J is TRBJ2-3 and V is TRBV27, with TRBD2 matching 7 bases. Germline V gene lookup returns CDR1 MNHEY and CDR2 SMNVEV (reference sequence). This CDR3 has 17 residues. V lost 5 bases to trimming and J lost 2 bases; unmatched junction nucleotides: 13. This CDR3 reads CASSATLSGFNTDTQYF. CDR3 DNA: TGTGCCAGCAGTGCTACCCTTAGCGGGTTTAACACAGATACGCAGTATTTT.

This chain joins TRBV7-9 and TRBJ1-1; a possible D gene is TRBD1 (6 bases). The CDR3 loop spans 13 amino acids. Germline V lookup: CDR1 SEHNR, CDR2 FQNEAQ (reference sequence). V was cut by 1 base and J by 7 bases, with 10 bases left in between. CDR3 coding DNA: TGTGCCAGCAGCTTAGGGGGGGCTAATGAAGCTTTCTTT. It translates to CASSLGGANEAFF.

As DNA, the CDR3 is TGTGCCAGCAGCCCGGGACTAGGGGGGGAGTGGGAGCAGTTCTTC. It specifies CASSPGLGGEWEQFF. The chain combines TRBV7-9 with TRBJ2-1; TRBD2 matches 8 bases. Germline lookup yields CDR1 SEHNR and CDR2 FQNEAQ (reference sequence). The V gene end was trimmed by 5 bases and the J gene end by 10 bases; junction bases not matched to a gene: 13. CDR3 length: 15 residues.

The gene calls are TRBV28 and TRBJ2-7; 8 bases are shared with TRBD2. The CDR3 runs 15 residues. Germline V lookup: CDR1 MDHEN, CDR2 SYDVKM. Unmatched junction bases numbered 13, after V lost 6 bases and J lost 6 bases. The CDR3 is CASSSPPGGAGEQYF. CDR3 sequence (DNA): TGTGCCAGCAGCTCCCCCCCCGGGGGGGCCGGCGAGCAGTACTTC.

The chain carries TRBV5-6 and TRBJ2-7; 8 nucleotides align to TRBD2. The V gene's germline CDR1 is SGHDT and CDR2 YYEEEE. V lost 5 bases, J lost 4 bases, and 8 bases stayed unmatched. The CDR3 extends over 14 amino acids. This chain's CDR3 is CASRHREGGYEQYF. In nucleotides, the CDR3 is TGTGCCAGCAGACACCGGGAGGGGGGGTACGAGCAGTACTTC.

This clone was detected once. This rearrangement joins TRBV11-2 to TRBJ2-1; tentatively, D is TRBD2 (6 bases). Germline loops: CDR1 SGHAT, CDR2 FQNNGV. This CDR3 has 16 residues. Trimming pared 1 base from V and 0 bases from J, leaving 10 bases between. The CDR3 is CASSLGRGNSYNEQFF. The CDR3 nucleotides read TGTGCCAGCAGCTTAGGGAGGGGAAACTCCTACAATGAGCAGTTCTTC.

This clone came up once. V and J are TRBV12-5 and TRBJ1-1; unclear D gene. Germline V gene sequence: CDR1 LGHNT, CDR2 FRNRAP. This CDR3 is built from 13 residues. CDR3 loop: CGRRARPNTEAFF. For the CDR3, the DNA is TGTGGCCGCCGGGCCAGGCCGAACACTGAAGCTTTCTTT.